Here is one TCR beta chain with its context. Antigen specificity is unknown. The sample comes from a study of shared clonotypes between healthy human individuals. General study points: Though the depth was large, rarefaction showed that sorted-subset sequencing was incomplete.

Negatively enriched CD4+ T cells were divided by CD45RA into naive and memory. This CDR3 has 12 residues. Trimming removed 6 bases from V and 9 bases from J, with 14 bases in between. The germline V gene encodes CDR1 KGHSH and CDR2 LQKENI. Genomic DNA belonging to each subset was distributed in equal measure over several immunoSEQ plates. Repertoires were generated with immunoSEQ multiplex PCR, while TCRdb's copy carries only in-frame clones and drops some. Of under 1,900,000 clones listed, 97% to 99% were seen once; the top ten hold 0.3% to 0.45%. The chain uses TRBV18 and TRBJ1-1; D remains ambiguous. This receptor was taken from a man younger than 40 in good health. The specimen was naive CD4+ T cells sorted from blood. Described subset: CD45RA+ positively selected. CDR3 loop: CASSPGRPKAFF. CDR3 nucleotide sequence: TGTGCCAGCTCCCCGGGAAGGCCGAAAGCTTTCTTT.